What follows are 32 T cell receptor beta chains derived from one specimen sequenced in a study of shared clonotypes between healthy human individuals. The data were produced by immunoSEQ multiplex PCR, yet TCRdb's version contains in-frame clones alone and is incomplete. The sample has about 590,000 clones, about 95% seen once. Naive CD8 cells, CD45RO-negative and positively selected for CCR7, excluded terminally differentiated effector memory CD45RA+ cells. The sample comprised naive CD8+ T cells sorted from blood. All receptors derive from a woman in her 30s in good health.

The chain recombines TRBV13 with TRBJ2-1; D possibly uses TRBD1 or TRBD2 (5 bases each). Deletions cut 4 bases from V and 9 bases from J, with 25 bases between. The germline CDR1 and CDR2 sequences are PRHDT and FYEKMQ (reference sequence). The CDR3 length is 17 residues. This CDR3 is CASSSHWGTADGVEQFF. CDR3 sequence (DNA): TGTGCCAGCAGCTCGCACTGGGGGACCGCCGACGGAGTTGAGCAGTTCTTC.

The genes are TRBV19 and TRBJ1-1; 7 bases align to TRBD1. The CDR3 spans 14 residues. CDR1 and CDR2 (germline): LNHDA, SQIVND (reference sequence). The V and J ends lost 10 bases and 3 bases, in that order; junction bases with no gene match: 11. The CDR3 region is CATDSSTGYTEAFF. As DNA, the CDR3 is TGTGCCACCGATTCTTCGACAGGGTACACTGAAGCTTTCTTT.

The chain is built from TRBV4-1 and TRBJ2-7, with 7 bases lining up with TRBD2. The germline V gene encodes CDR1 MGHRA and CDR2 YSYEKL. This CDR3 is 16 amino acids long. V gave up 4 bases and J gave up 0 bases; unmatched junction bases: 9. CDR3 sequence reads: CASSPHLTSYSYEQYF. The CDR3 DNA sequence: TGCGCCAGCAGCCCTCACCTGACTAGCTACTCCTACGAGCAGTACTTC.

CDR3 protein: CASSPQVLGHYGYTF. The CDR3 DNA reads TGTGCCAGCAGTCCACAGGTCCTAGGACACTATGGCTACACCTTC. J is TRBJ1-2 and V is TRBV6-5; tentative D call: TRBD1 (5 bases). Germline loops: CDR1 MNHEY, CDR2 SVGAGI. Trimming pared 5 bases from V and 3 bases from J, leaving 16 bases between. CDR3 length equals 15 residues.

This chain connects TRBV5-1 to TRBJ2-5; 7 bases agree with TRBD1. V was pared by 0 bases and J by 6 bases, with 5 bases of the junction left unmatched. Germline lookup yields CDR1 SGHRS and CDR2 YFSETQ. CDR3 length: 14 residues. CDR3 sequence reads: CASSLGQGVQTQYF. The CDR3 coding sequence is TGCGCCAGCAGCTTGGGGCAGGGGGTGCAGACCCAGTACTTC.

The rearrangement uses TRBV28 and TRBJ2-3, with D perhaps TRBD2 (5 bases). The V gene's germline CDR1 is MDHEN and CDR2 SYDVKM. V was shortened by 6 bases and J by 1 base, with 17 bases between the two germline ends. The CDR3 spans 16 residues. CDR3 amino acids: CASRPGVGWGTDTQYF. The CDR3 DNA reads as TGTGCCAGCAGGCCCGGGGTGGGATGGGGCACAGATACGCAGTATTTT.

The rearrangement joins TRBV5-4 to TRBJ1-2; D uncertain. The CDR3 sequence is 12 residues long. V lost 1 base and J lost 1, with 2 bases in between. The V gene's germline CDR1 is SGHNT and CDR2 YYREEE (reference sequence). CDR3 amino acids: CASSLNNYGYTF. CDR3 sequence (DNA): TGTGCCAGCAGCTTGAATAACTATGGCTACACCTTC.

This clone was seen just once. This rearrangement joins TRBV19 to TRBJ1-5; D not resolved. Trimming left V 1 base short and J 2 bases short, with 6 bases between. The V gene's germline CDR1 is LNHDA and CDR2 SQIVND (reference sequence). This CDR3 is 14 amino acids long. This CDR3 reads CASSIATGNQPQHF. Written as DNA, the CDR3 is TGTGCCAGTAGTATAGCCACGGGCAATCAGCCCCAGCATTTT.

V gene TRBV28 combines with J gene TRBJ2-1; D is ambiguous. Per germline, CDR1 MDHEN and CDR2 SYDVKM. This CDR3 has 15 amino acids. Trimming cost V 0 bases and J 5 bases, with 11 bases left between them. As DNA, the CDR3 is TGTGCCAGCAGTTTATGGGGTTCAAATAACAATGAGCAGTTCTTC. The encoded protein is CASSLWGSNNNEQFF.

About this clone itself: Within the sample, other DNA sequences also encode this same CDR3. This chain uses TRBV27 with TRBJ2-7, with 8 bases identical to TRBD2. Germline lookup yields CDR1 MNHEY and CDR2 SMNVEV (reference sequence). V was clipped by 2 bases and J by 3 bases; unmatched bases: 3. The length of the CDR3 is 14 residues. DNA for the CDR3: TGTGCCAGCAGTTTAGGTACTAGCGGCTACGAGCAGTACTTC. This gives the protein CASSLGTSGYEQYF.

This chain links TRBV5-1 with TRBJ2-1, with D tentatively TRBD2 (5 bases). The CDR3 is made up of 14 amino acids. CDR1 is SGHRS and CDR2 is YFSETQ in the germline V gene. V lost 5 bases, J lost 6 bases, and 15 bases lay in between. DNA for the CDR3: TGCGCCAGCAGTCTATCCGGGGTTTTCAATGAGCAGTTCTTC. Residues: CASSLSGVFNEQFF.

This clone was picked up one time. The chain joins TRBV29-1 to TRBJ2-2; possibly TRBD1 for D (5 bases). With 4 bases removed from V and 5 bases from J, the gap between germline ends came to 8 bases. Germline V gene data show CDR1 as SQVTM and CDR2 as ANQGSEA. The CDR3 length is 12 residues. CDR3 coding DNA: TGCAGCGTTGTATCAGGGACCGGGGAGCTGTTTTTT. Its protein product is CSVVSGTGELFF.

V usage is TRBV4-1 and J usage is TRBJ2-1, with 12 bases aligning to TRBD2. Trimming cost V 0 bases and J 8 bases; bases outside gene matches: 8. CDR1 and CDR2 (germline): MGHRA, YSYEKL. This CDR3 contains 17 residues. This CDR3 reads CASSQDFTTSGSDEQFF. For the CDR3, the DNA is TGCGCCAGCAGCCAAGATTTCACGACTAGCGGGAGTGATGAGCAGTTCTTC.

The rearrangement uses TRBV7-9 and TRBJ2-1; the D gene is possibly TRBD2 (6 bases). Germline V gene sequence: CDR1 SEHNR, CDR2 FQNEAQ (reference sequence). The germline V and J ends were trimmed by 3 bases and 1 base, with 16 bases remaining between them. The CDR3 has 17 residues. For the CDR3, the DNA is TGTGCCAGCAGCTTGCTGGGACGGGAGTCTTCCTACAATGAGCAGTTCTTC. Its translation is CASSLLGRESSYNEQFF.

The chain couples TRBV5-8 to TRBJ2-1; 7 nucleotides match TRBD1. This CDR3 has 15 residues. In germline, CDR1 is SGHTS, CDR2 YDEGEE. The V segment lost 0 bases and the J segment 3 bases; nucleotides outside the gene matches: 3. CDR3 coding DNA: TGTGCCAGCAGCTTGGGGGCAGGGGGCTACAATGAGCAGTTCTTC. Its translation is CASSLGAGGYNEQFF.

The chain joins TRBV4-1 to TRBJ2-3; TRBD2 matches at 8 bases. V was pared by 4 bases and J by 4 bases, with 13 bases of the junction left unmatched. CDR3 length: 17 amino acids. Germline CDR1 MGHRA, CDR2 YSYEKL. CDR3 DNA sequence: TGCGCCAGCAGCCGGATGGGACTAGGTGTCGGGGCAGATACGCAGTATTTT. This encodes CASSRMGLGVGADTQYF.

CDR3: CSVERTLGLETQYF. For the CDR3, the DNA is TGCAGCGTTGAAAGGACCCTAGGTTTGGAGACCCAGTACTTC. The J gene is TRBJ2-5, the V gene TRBV29-1, with D uncertain. Germline CDR1 is SQVTM and CDR2 is ANQGSEA. This CDR3 comprises 14 residues. The V and J ends lost 2 bases and 5 bases respectively, with 15 bases between them.

In its sample, this clone was seen once. The genes are TRBV6-1 and TRBJ2-1; maybe TRBD2 (6 bases). Trimming shortened V by 1 base and J by 8 bases, and 18 bases separated the two germline ends. The V gene's germline CDR1 is MNHNS and CDR2 SASEGT. The CDR3 contains 16 residues. The CDR3 loop reads CASSEGLAINLDEQFF. The CDR3 bases are TGTGCCAGCAGTGAAGGTCTAGCGATCAACTTAGATGAGCAGTTCTTC.

The chain joins TRBV7-7 to TRBJ2-1; 7 nucleotides align to TRBD2. J was trimmed by 2 bases and V by 5 bases; bases with no gene match: 6. Germline values: CDR1 SSHAT, CDR2 FNYEAQ (reference sequence). This CDR3 contains 15 residues. CDR3 sequence: CASSPGEGTYNEQFF. CDR3 sequence (DNA): TGTGCCAGCAGCCCCGGGGAGGGGACCTACAATGAGCAGTTCTTC.

This sequence joins TRBV2 and TRBJ2-1, with 8 bases lining up with TRBD2. This CDR3 spans 14 amino acids. The germline CDR1 and CDR2 sequences are SNHLY and FYNNEI. V lost 6 bases, J lost 6 bases, and 7 bases stayed unmatched. DNA of the CDR3: TGTGCCAGCAGGAGTGCGGGAGGTCTCAATGAGCAGTTCTTC. Encoded protein: CASRSAGGLNEQFF. Full variable domain (outside the CDR3, taken from reference TRBV2 and TRBJ2-1): EPEVTQTPSHQVTQMGQEVILRCVPISNHLYFYWYRQILGQKVEFLVSFYNNEISEKSEIFDDQFSVERPDGSNFTLKIRSTKLEDSAMYFCASRSAGGLNEQFFGPGTRLTVL.

V gene TRBV9 combines with J gene TRBJ2-1; 15 positions match TRBD2. This CDR3 comprises 15 residues. In germline, CDR1 is SGDLS, CDR2 YYNGEE. After removal of 5 bases from V and 9 bases from J, the junction contained 6 bases not matched to a gene. The CDR3 bases are TGTGCCAGCAGGCGGACTAGCGGGAGGGGTGGTGAGCAGTTCTTC. Residues: CASRRTSGRGGEQFF.

This sequence joins TRBV15 and TRBJ2-5; D is unresolved. Between the trimmed V and J ends, which lost 1 base and 13 bases, there was a span of 19 bases. Germline V lookup: CDR1 LNHNV, CDR2 YYDKDF (reference sequence). The CDR3 covers 14 residues. The CDR3 DNA reads as TGTGCCACCAGCAGAGTTCTTTCGGATCAGAACCTGTACTTC. It specifies CATSRVLSDQNLYF.

Note on this clone: Other DNA sequences in the same sample also yield this CDR3. The CDR3 protein is CASSLGRNTEAFF. The CDR3 DNA is TGTGCCAGCAGTTTGGGTAGAAACACTGAAGCTTTCTTT. V and J are TRBV27 and TRBJ1-1; D unclear. Germline CDR1 reads MNHEY; CDR2 reads SMNVEV (reference sequence). The germline V and J ends were trimmed by 3 bases and 2 bases, with 7 bases remaining between them. The CDR3 consists of 13 residues.

The chain couples TRBV11-2 to TRBJ1-3, with 10 bases matching TRBD1. V was clipped by 4 bases and J by 4 bases; unmatched bases: 4. This CDR3 spans 15 amino acids. Germline assignment: CDR1 SGHAT and CDR2 FQNNGV. CDR3 sequence (DNA): TGTGCCAGCAGCTACGGGACAGGGGTCGGAAACACCATATATTTT. Translating gives CASSYGTGVGNTIYF.

The J gene is TRBJ1-4, the V gene TRBV4-1; unclear D gene. Trimming shortened V by 2 bases and J by 6 bases, and 13 bases separated the two germline ends. CDR1 and CDR2 from the germline V gene are MGHRA and YSYEKL. The CDR3 loop spans 15 amino acids. The DNA for the CDR3 is TGCGCCAGCAGCCAATCCACGTATGGGCATGAAAAACTGTTTTTT. This encodes CASSQSTYGHEKLFF.

CDR3 nucleotides: TGTGCCACCAGCAGACATCCTTTAGATCCATCTAGCGGGAGGGGTATGGGCGAGCAGTACTTC. This encodes CATSRHPLDPSSGRGMGEQYF. The rearrangement joins TRBV15 to TRBJ2-7; 12 bases are shared with TRBD2. Per the germline V gene, CDR1 is LNHNV and CDR2 is YYDKDF (reference sequence). The CDR3 length is 21 residues. J gave up 6 bases and V 2 bases, and 23 bases lay outside the gene matches.

The chain couples TRBV9 to TRBJ2-4; no firm D call. The V gene lost 0 bases and the J gene lost 4 bases, with 8 bases spanning the gap. The length of the CDR3 is 14 residues. Germline CDR1 is SGDLS and CDR2 is YYNGEE. CDR3 sequence reads: CASSVGMGKNIQYF. Written as DNA, the CDR3 is TGTGCCAGCAGCGTAGGAATGGGAAAAAACATTCAGTACTTC.

The chain combines TRBV7-3 with TRBJ2-1, with D tentatively TRBD1 or TRBD2 (5 bases each). The germline V gene encodes CDR1 SGHTA and CDR2 FQGTGA. This CDR3 comprises 15 residues. V was trimmed by 2 bases and J by 0 bases, leaving 8 bases between them. The CDR3 bases are TGTGCCAGCAGCTTAGGGGCGGGCTCCTACAATGAGCAGTTCTTC. Protein product: CASSLGAGSYNEQFF.

The V call is TRBV5-1, the J call TRBJ2-1; D unresolved. The V end lost 0 bases, the J end lost 8 bases, and 12 bases lay between the germline ends. CDR1 is SGHRS, CDR2 YFSETQ, per germline. The CDR3 extends over 14 amino acids. The CDR3, as DNA: TGCGCCAGCAGCTTGGCCAAGGGCCCACATGAGCAGTTCTTC. This translates into CASSLAKGPHEQFF.

This chain joins TRBV19 and TRBJ1-5; 10 positions match TRBD1. The V gene end was trimmed by 11 bases and the J gene end by 7 bases; junction bases not matched to a gene: 14. Germline CDR1 LNHDA, CDR2 SQIVND (reference sequence). This CDR3 region has 15 residues. The DNA for the CDR3 is TGTGCCGGCCATTATTTGACAGGGGGCGTACAGCCCCAGCATTTT. This encodes CAGHYLTGGVQPQHF.

The V call is TRBV27, the J call TRBJ2-3; perhaps TRBD2 as D (6 bases). Germline-derived CDR1 and CDR2 are MNHEY and SMNVEV (reference sequence). The CDR3 totals 15 residues. Trimming left V 2 bases short and J 5 bases short, with 14 bases between. The CDR3 sequence is CASSLSPSGVDTQYF. The DNA for the CDR3 is TGTGCCAGCAGTTTAAGCCCATCGGGGGTAGATACGCAGTATTTT.

In its sample, this clone was seen once. V usage is TRBV27 and J usage is TRBJ2-7; unclear D gene. V lost 6 bases, J lost 1 base, and 13 bases lay in between. Germline CDR1 is MNHEY and CDR2 is SMNVEV (reference sequence). The CDR3 has 14 amino acids. The CDR3 loop is CASREDMESYEQYF. The CDR3 nucleotides read TGTGCCAGCAGGGAAGATATGGAGTCCTACGAGCAGTACTTC.